The 15 T cell receptor beta chains below come from one sample, sequenced in a study of blood T cell repertoires in COVID-19. This table comes from immunoSEQ multiplex PCR, and its TCRdb copy is limited to in-frame clones, with some not included. Of approximately 250,000 clones in the sample, over 80% are singletons; the top ten hold more than 1.5%. The sample comprised peripheral blood. All receptors derive from a woman aged 40 to 49 who had recovered from COVID-19.

The chain is built from TRBV11-2 and TRBJ2-1; the match to TRBD2 covers 8 bases. The germline CDR1 and CDR2 sequences are SGHAT and FQNNGV. This CDR3 contains 16 residues. The V and J ends lost 5 bases and 0 bases, in that order; junction bases with no gene match: 6. In DNA form, the CDR3 reads TGTGCCAGCAGCCCCGTGCGGGGGGCCTCCTACAATGAGCAGTTCTTC. Encoded protein: CASSPVRGASYNEQFF.

The V and J genes are TRBV28 and TRBJ1-2, with D maybe TRBD1 (6 bases). Germline CDR1 MDHEN, CDR2 SYDVKM. Trimming stripped 6 bases from V and 4 bases from J, with 12 bases between. This CDR3 region has 13 residues. The CDR3: CASRHTGTYGYTF. CDR3 coding DNA: TGTGCCAGCAGACATACAGGGACCTATGGCTACACCTTC.

This chain links TRBV10-3 with TRBJ1-5, with TRBD1 as a possible D gene (5 bases). The CDR3 contains 12 residues. The V end was cut by 4 bases, the J end by 5 bases, with 6 bases between. Looked up from germline, CDR1 is ENHRY and CDR2 is SYGVKD. CDR3 nucleotides: TGTGCCATCAGTGGCAGGGATCAGCCCCAGCATTTT. Protein product: CAISGRDQPQHF.

This clone is a singleton in its sample. The J gene is TRBJ2-3, the V gene TRBV7-8; D possibly corresponds to TRBD2 (6 bases). This CDR3 has 16 residues. Germline CDR1 is SGHVS and CDR2 is FQNEAQ. V was shortened by 5 bases and J by 2 bases, with 17 bases between the two germline ends. CDR3 sequence (DNA): TGTGCCAGCAGCCCGAGGAGGGGTCGGATCACAGATACGCAGTATTTT. It translates to CASSPRRGRITDTQYF.

This rearrangement joins TRBV2 to TRBJ2-5, with D hard to call. CDR1 is SNHLY, CDR2 FYNNEI, per germline. The CDR3 loop spans 12 amino acids. Trimming cost V 10 bases and J 5 bases, with 14 bases left between them. CDR3 protein: CATKPSGETQYF. In nucleotides, the CDR3 is TGTGCCACAAAACCGTCCGGGGAGACCCAGTACTTC.

This chain uses TRBV12-2 with TRBJ1-1; TRBD1 reflects the table's D call only, with no check against the DNA. TRBV12-2 is recorded as a pseudogene. The CDR3 totals 12 residues. CDR3 sequence (DNA): TGTGCAAGTCGCTTAGACCCTAGGGGAGCTTTCTTT. Amino acids: CASRLDPRGAFF.

V is TRBV5-4 and J is TRBJ2-5, with 11 bases identical to TRBD2. With V trimmed by 0 bases and J by 4 bases, 5 bases remained unmatched. Germline V gene data show CDR1 as SGHNT and CDR2 as YYREEE (reference sequence). The CDR3 has 16 residues. The CDR3 reads CASSLEGLAGGETQYF. In nucleotides, the CDR3 is TGTGCCAGCAGCTTGGAAGGGCTAGCGGGGGGAGAGACCCAGTACTTC.

This sequence joins TRBV19 and TRBJ1-1, with D tentatively TRBD1 (5 bases). Trimming took 5 bases from V and 0 from J, leaving 13 bases between them. The CDR3 runs to 15 residues. Germline V gene lookup returns CDR1 LNHDA and CDR2 SQIVND (reference sequence). The CDR3 here is CASSPSTVMNTEAFF. CDR3 coding DNA: TGTGCCAGTAGTCCGTCGACAGTCATGAACACTGAAGCTTTCTTT.

The gene calls are TRBV11-2 and TRBJ2-7; tentatively, D is TRBD2 (6 bases). Germline V gene sequence: CDR1 SGHAT, CDR2 FQNNGV. The CDR3 sequence is 15 residues long. V was pared by 1 base and J by 2 bases, with 12 bases between. This CDR3 is CASSLVVGGPYEQYF. The CDR3 region has the DNA TGTGCCAGCAGCTTAGTGGTCGGGGGACCCTACGAGCAGTACTTC.

The chain carries TRBV30 and TRBJ1-5; D is unclear. Germline V gene lookup returns CDR1 GTSNPN and CDR2 SVGIG (reference sequence). V lost 2 bases to trimming and J lost 7 bases, with 15 bases between them. This CDR3 has 14 residues. The CDR3 spells CAWSTLLSFQPQHF. CDR3 nucleotides: TGTGCCTGGAGTACCCTATTGTCTTTCCAGCCCCAGCATTTT.

V is TRBV28 and J is TRBJ2-7; TRBD2 aligns across 14 bases. Germline V gene data show CDR1 as MDHEN and CDR2 as SYDVKM. The CDR3 is 14 residues long. V was pared by 6 bases and J by 4 bases, with 2 bases of the junction left unmatched. The CDR3 is CASSRTSGGYEQYF. The CDR3 region has the DNA TGTGCCAGCAGCCGGACTAGCGGGGGGTACGAGCAGTACTTC.

V and J are TRBV2 and TRBJ2-1; no clear D gene. Trimming took off 5 bases at V and 3 bases at J, with 2 bases between the two ends. Germline V gene lookup returns CDR1 SNHLY and CDR2 FYNNEI. The CDR3 sequence is 11 residues long. The CDR3 here is CASSYYNEQFF. The CDR3 region has the DNA TGTGCCAGCAGTTACTACAATGAGCAGTTCTTC.

The chain combines TRBV27 with TRBJ2-7, with TRBD1 matching 11 bases. Looked up from germline, CDR1 is MNHEY and CDR2 is SMNVEV (reference sequence). The CDR3 sequence is 16 residues long. V lost 5 bases and J lost 1; bases outside the gene matches: 7. The CDR3 is CASSLRTGGKSYEQYF. The CDR3 coding sequence is TGTGCCAGCAGTCTGAGGACAGGGGGCAAATCCTACGAGCAGTACTTC.

J is TRBJ2-6 and V is TRBV24-1; possible D gene TRBD1, 6 bases. The CDR3 consists of 16 residues. Looked up from germline, CDR1 is KGHDR and CDR2 is SFDVKD. Trimming took off 9 bases at V and 0 bases at J, with 14 bases between the two ends. CDR3: CATSSGDHSGANVLTF. CDR3 DNA: TGTGCCACCTCTTCAGGGGACCACTCTGGGGCCAACGTCCTGACTTTC.

This chain links TRBV6-5 with TRBJ1-5; D may be TRBD1 (5 bases). Germline V gene data show CDR1 as MNHEY and CDR2 as SVGAGI. Trimming left V 2 bases short and J 4 bases short, with 12 bases between. The CDR3 is made up of 15 amino acids. The CDR3 DNA reads TGTGCCAGCAGTTACGGGGCAGGTGATAATCAGCCCCAGCATTTT. Protein sequence: CASSYGAGDNQPQHF.